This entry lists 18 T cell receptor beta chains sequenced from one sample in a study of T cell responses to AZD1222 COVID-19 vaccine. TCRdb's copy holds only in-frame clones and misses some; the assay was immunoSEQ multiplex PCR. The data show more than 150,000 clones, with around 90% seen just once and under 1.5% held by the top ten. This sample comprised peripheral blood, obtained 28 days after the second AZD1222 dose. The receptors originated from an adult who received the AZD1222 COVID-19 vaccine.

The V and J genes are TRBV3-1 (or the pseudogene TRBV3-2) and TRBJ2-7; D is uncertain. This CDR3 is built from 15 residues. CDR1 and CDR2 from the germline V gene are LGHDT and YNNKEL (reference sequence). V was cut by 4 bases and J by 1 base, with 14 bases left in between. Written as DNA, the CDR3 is TGTGCCAGCAGCCCAAGTGGGTACTATTCCTACGAGCAGTACTTC. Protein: CASSPSGYYSYEQYF.

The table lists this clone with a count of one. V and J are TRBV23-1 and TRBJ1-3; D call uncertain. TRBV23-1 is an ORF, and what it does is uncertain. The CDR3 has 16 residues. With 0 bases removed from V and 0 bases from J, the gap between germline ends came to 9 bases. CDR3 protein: CASSQSPGRSGNTIYF. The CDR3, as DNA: TGCGCCAGCAGTCAATCCCCAGGCCGCTCTGGAAACACCATATATTTT.

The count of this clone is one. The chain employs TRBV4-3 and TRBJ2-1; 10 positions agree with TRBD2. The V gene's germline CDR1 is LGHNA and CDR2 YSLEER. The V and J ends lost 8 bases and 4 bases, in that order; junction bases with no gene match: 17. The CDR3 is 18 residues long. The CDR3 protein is CASQPRTSGGGVYNEQFF. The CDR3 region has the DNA TGCGCCAGCCAACCCCGGACTAGCGGAGGGGGGGTTTACAATGAGCAGTTCTTC.

The DNA of the CDR3 is TGCAGCGTTGCAAAGGCCTCTCGGGCAGATACGCAGTATTTT. This codes for CSVAKASRADTQYF. The V gene is TRBV29-1, the J gene TRBJ2-3; D unresolved. Trimming took 4 bases from V and 4 from J, leaving 15 bases between them. The CDR3 runs 14 residues. In germline, CDR1 is SQVTM, CDR2 ANQGSEA.

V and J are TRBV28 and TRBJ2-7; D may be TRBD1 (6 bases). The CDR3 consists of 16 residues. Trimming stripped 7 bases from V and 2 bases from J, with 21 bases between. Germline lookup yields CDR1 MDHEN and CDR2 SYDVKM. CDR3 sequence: CASTPWKGGAPYEQYF. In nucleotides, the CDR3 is TGTGCCAGCACACCTTGGAAAGGGGGTGCCCCCTACGAGCAGTACTTC.

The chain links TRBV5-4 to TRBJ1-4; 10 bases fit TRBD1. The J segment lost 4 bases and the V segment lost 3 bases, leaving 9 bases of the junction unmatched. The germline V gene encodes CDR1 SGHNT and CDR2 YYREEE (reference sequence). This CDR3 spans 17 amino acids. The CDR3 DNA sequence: TGTGCCAGCAGCTCCCGGGACAGGGGTGCTGGTAATGAAAAACTGTTTTTT. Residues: CASSSRDRGAGNEKLFF.

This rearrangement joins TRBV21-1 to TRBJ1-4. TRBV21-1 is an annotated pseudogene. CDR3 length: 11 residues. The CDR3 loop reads CAGGPMGKLFF. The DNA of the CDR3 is TGTGCCGGGGGACCAATGGGAAAACTGTTTTTT.

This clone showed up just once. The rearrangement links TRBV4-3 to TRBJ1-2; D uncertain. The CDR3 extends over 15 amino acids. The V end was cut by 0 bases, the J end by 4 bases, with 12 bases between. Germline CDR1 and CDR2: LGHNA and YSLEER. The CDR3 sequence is CASSQESRTFYGYTF. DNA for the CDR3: TGCGCCAGCAGCCAAGAGAGCAGAACTTTCTATGGCTACACCTTC.

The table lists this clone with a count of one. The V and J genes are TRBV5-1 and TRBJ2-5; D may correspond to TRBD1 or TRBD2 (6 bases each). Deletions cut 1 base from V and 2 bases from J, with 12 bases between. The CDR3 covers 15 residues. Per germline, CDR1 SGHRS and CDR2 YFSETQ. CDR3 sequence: CASSLPGAAQETQYF. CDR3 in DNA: TGCGCCAGCAGCTTGCCGGGGGCCGCGCAAGAGACCCAGTACTTC.

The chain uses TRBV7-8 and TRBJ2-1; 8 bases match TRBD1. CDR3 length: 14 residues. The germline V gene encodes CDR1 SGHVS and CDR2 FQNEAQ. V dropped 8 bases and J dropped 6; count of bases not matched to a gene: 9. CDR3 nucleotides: TGTGCCAGCTGTCCGGGACAGGTAACCAATGAGCAGTTCTTC. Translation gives CASCPGQVTNEQFF.

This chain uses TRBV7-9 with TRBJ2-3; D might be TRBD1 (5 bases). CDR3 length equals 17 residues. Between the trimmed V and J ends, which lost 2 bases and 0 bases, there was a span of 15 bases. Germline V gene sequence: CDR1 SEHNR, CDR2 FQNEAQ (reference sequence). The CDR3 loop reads CASSLLTGAASTDTQYF. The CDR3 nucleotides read TGTGCCAGCAGCTTATTAACTGGGGCAGCTAGCACAGATACGCAGTATTTT.

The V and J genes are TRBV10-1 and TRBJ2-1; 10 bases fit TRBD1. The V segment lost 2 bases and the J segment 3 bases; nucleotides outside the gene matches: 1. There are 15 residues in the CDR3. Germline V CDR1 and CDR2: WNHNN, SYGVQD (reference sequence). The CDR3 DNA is TGCGCCAGCAGTGAGGGACAGGGGGGCTACAATGAGCAGTTCTTC. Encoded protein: CASSEGQGGYNEQFF.

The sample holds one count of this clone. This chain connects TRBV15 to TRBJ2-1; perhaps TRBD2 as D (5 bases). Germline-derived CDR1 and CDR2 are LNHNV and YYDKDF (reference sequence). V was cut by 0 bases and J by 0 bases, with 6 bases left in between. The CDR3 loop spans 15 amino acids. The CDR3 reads CATSREGSSYNEQFF. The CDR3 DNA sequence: TGTGCCACCAGCAGAGAGGGGAGCTCCTACAATGAGCAGTTCTTC.

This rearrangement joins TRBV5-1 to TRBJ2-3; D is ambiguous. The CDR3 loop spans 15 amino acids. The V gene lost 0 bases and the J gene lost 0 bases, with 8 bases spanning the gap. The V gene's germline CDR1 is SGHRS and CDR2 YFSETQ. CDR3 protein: CASSLAGVSTDTQYF. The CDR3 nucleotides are TGCGCCAGCAGCTTGGCCGGCGTGAGCACAGATACGCAGTATTTT.

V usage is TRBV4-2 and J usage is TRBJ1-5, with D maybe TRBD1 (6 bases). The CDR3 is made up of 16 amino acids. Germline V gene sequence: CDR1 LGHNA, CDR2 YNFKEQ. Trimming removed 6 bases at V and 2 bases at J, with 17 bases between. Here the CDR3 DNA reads TGTGCCAGCAGTCGGCTACAGGGAGAAGGCAATCAGCCCCAGCATTTT. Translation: CASSRLQGEGNQPQHF.

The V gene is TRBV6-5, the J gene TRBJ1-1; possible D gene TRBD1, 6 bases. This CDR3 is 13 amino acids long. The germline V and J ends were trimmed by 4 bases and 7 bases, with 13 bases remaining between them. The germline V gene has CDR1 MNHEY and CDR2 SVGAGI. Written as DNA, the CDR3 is TGTGCCAGCAGTTCCGTACCCAGGGGTGAAGCTTTCTTT. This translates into CASSSVPRGEAFF.

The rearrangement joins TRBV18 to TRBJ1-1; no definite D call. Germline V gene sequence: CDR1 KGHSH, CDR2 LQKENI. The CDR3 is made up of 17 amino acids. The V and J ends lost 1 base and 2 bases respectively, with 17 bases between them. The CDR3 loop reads CASSPLIGTEPNTEAFF. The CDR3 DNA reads TGTGCCAGCTCACCACTAATTGGAACAGAGCCTAACACTGAAGCTTTCTTT.

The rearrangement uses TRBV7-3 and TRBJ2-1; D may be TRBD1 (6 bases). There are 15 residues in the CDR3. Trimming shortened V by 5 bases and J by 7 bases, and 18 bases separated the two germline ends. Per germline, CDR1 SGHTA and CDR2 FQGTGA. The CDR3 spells CASSPTLRGSNEQFF. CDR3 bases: TGTGCCAGCAGCCCAACCTTGAGGGGGTCTAATGAGCAGTTCTTC.